The 10 T cell receptor beta chains below come from one sample, sequenced in a study of blood T cells in healthy people across ages. Using a J-beta primer mix together with a sample-barcoded 5' primer, a second PCR was run for roughly 6 to 12 cycles. TCRdb independently ran MiXCR on the 5' RACE reads; one entry per CDR3 protein. The table lists around 940,000 distinct CDR3 sequences, roughly 51% of them singletons. What was sequenced was blood. All receptors come from an older woman in good health.

This clonotype showed up just a few times. The chain recombines TRBV20-1 with TRBJ2-7; D is undetermined. The V gene's germline CDR1 is DFQATT and CDR2 SNEGSKA (reference sequence). CDR3 length equals 16 residues. V lost 0 bases and J lost 1, with 16 bases in between. This CDR3 is CSARDIASSTSYEQYF. The CDR3 DNA is TGCAGTGCTAGAGATATTGCTAGTTCGACTTCCTACGAGCAGTACTTC.

This clonotype was observed a handful of times. The gene calls are TRBV6-2 or TRBV6-3 and TRBJ2-1; D not resolved. The V gene's germline CDR1 is MNHEY and CDR2 SVGEGT. The CDR3 totals 15 residues. The V and J ends lost 6 bases and 4 bases respectively, with 16 bases between them. CDR3 DNA: TGTGCCAGCAGAGACCCTACTATCTCTTACAATGAGCAGTTCTTC. Translated: CASRDPTISYNEQFF.

The chain links TRBV28 to TRBJ1-1, with D unclear. Germline V gene lookup returns CDR1 MDHEN and CDR2 SYDVKM. V lost 3 bases and J 2 bases, leaving 16 bases between the germline ends. The CDR3 has 16 amino acids. Here the CDR3 DNA reads TGTGCCAGCAGTTTTGTTTTGGGCAGGTCTAACACTGAAGCTTTCTTT. Its protein product is CASSFVLGRSNTEAFF.

This clonotype was observed a few times. The CDR3 loop is CSVASGRYYEQYF. Written as DNA, the CDR3 is TGCAGCGTCGCTAGCGGGAGGTACTACGAGCAGTACTTC. The chain carries TRBV29-1 and TRBJ2-7; 11 bases fit TRBD2. V lost 6 bases to trimming and J lost 3 bases; unmatched junction nucleotides: 4. CDR3 length: 13 amino acids. Germline V gene lookup returns CDR1 SQVTM and CDR2 ANQGSEA.

The chain uses TRBV27 and TRBJ1-5; 7 bases are a match to TRBD1. The CDR3 covers 15 residues. Germline CDR1 and CDR2: MNHEY and SMNVEV (reference sequence). The J segment lost 3 bases and the V segment lost 5 bases, leaving 7 bases of the junction unmatched. The CDR3 DNA reads TGTGCCAGCAGTCCCTGGACAGGAAACAATCAGCCCCAGCATTTT. It yields the protein CASSPWTGNNQPQHF.

V and J are TRBV7-6 and TRBJ2-1; TRBD1 aligns across 10 bases. This CDR3 is 19 amino acids long. The germline V gene has CDR1 SGHVS and CDR2 FNYEAQ. Trimming removed 4 bases from V and 4 bases from J; junction bases left unmatched: 16. The CDR3 nucleotides are TGTGCCAGCAGCTCTGGGGACAGGGGAAGGCGGTCCCTATACAATGAGCAGTTCTTC. This gives the protein CASSSGDRGRRSLYNEQFF.

The V gene is TRBV12-3 or TRBV12-4, the J gene TRBJ1-5; a weak D match, TRBD1 (5 bases). The ends were cut back, 5 bases at V and 15 bases at J, with 17 bases in the middle. The CDR3 spans 12 residues. Here the CDR3 DNA reads TGTGCCAGCAGTCCGGGACCCGGACGTCTGCATTTT. It codes for CASSPGPGRLHF.

The V gene is TRBV7-9, the J gene TRBJ2-1; 8 bases are a match to TRBD2. The J call may be mistaken, given a closer DNA end match to TRBJ2-7. This CDR3 is 19 amino acids long. Germline-derived CDR1 and CDR2 are SEHNR and FQNEAQ (reference sequence). The CDR3 DNA sequence: TGTGCCAGCAGCTTAGACGCTCAGCAGCGGGAGAGCTCCTACAATGAGCAGTACTTC. Translating gives CASSLDAQQRESSYNEQYF.

The chain employs TRBV27 and TRBJ2-3; TRBD2 aligns across 11 bases. The V and J ends lost 6 bases and 2 bases, in that order; junction bases with no gene match: 4. Per germline, CDR1 MNHEY and CDR2 SMNVEV (reference sequence). The CDR3 is 15 residues long. Here the CDR3 DNA reads TGTGCCAGCAGGGCGGGACTAGCGGCCACAGATACGCAGTATTTT. It is translated as CASRAGLAATDTQYF.

The J gene is TRBJ2-6, the V gene TRBV6-1, with D hard to call. Between the trimmed V and J ends, which lost 8 bases and 0 bases, there was a span of 5 bases. The CDR3 loop spans 13 amino acids. In germline, CDR1 is MNHNS, CDR2 SASEGT. In DNA, the CDR3 is TGTGCCAGCGAACCCTCTGGGGCCAACGTCCTGACTTTC. Its protein product is CASEPSGANVLTF.